The TCR beta chain under discussion was sequenced for a study of blood T cell repertoires in COVID-19 (dated by TCRdb to about 2020). Notes on the research overall: Collaborator samples came from the United States, Italy and Spain and covered acute and convalescent phases of COVID-19. The prospective study material was composed of cDNA or gDNA derived from T cells, B-cell-depleted T cells, or PBMCs. Subjects who had been exposed to COVID-19, were actively infected with it, or had recovered from it provided the deeply sampled blood TCRbeta repertoires that made up the dataset. The repertoires were released in a freely available public database meant as a resource for research on the immune response to SARS-CoV-2. Samples were obtained from the ongoing ImmuneRACE study (first 160 participants) and from roughly 1,300 subjects provided by 6 global collaborators. Sample metadata almost always included a de-identified subject ID, COVID-19 status, age in years and sex. HLA class I and class II types, where available, came from metadata supplied by the sample provider rather than from assay-based typing. General study outcomes and caveats: The quantity of clinical and demographic metadata differed by source and by participant and was supplied without curation.

Collaborating institutions collected whole blood in K2EDTA tubes following their own protocols. For TCRbeta analysis, collaborators shipped samples in one of three forms: frozen whole blood, isolated PBMCs, or DNA extracted from either of those sample types. A word on this clone: The antigen it binds to is not known. Per-base qualities were not stored, and no clone one base away is much larger.

TCRbeta CDR3 regions were amplified from genomic DNA by means of the immunoSEQ Assay, a bias-controlled multiplex PCR. The paper's data handling went like this. The number of nucleated cells in each sample was estimated by amplification of reference gene primers within the assay. To quantify the absolute abundance of each unique TCRbeta CDR3 rearrangement, sequence reads were collapsed and filtered. Productive Simpson clonality was computed per sample as the square root of Simpson's diversity index over productive rearrangements. Held by TCRdb, this immuneACCESS table contains in-frame sequences only and omits some clones. Under half of the omission traces to an unresolved V gene where checked; the cause of the rest is unknown. The V and J calls and clone size come from that table; D and trimming were worked out from the DNA. For this sample the table gives roughly 170,000 clones, of which approximately 80% were detected only once. Roughly 6.8% of the sample lies in the top ten.

Inclusive of the bounding cysteine and phenylalanine, the CDR3 is 15 residues long. The retained sequence is limited to the CDR3, 45 bases, with the frame set at the first base. CDR1 and CDR2 were assigned from the germline V gene as SGHVS and FQNEAQ. Trimming removed 1 base from V and 4 bases from J, leaving 13 bases between the germline ends. The receptor chain draws on TRBV7-8 and TRBJ2-5, with the D gene not confidently named. The sample comprised peripheral blood. The receptor was derived from a human donor in a cohort sampled during active COVID-19. The CDR3 protein sequence reads: CASSLGPGNRETQYF. The nucleotide sequence reads TGTGCCAGCAGCTTAGGGCCCGGTAACAGAGAGACCCAGTACTTC.